Listed below are T cell receptor beta chains from one sample, sequenced in a study of Ad26.COV2.S vaccination and SARS-CoV-2 variants. Assay: immunoSEQ multiplex PCR; the TCRdb copy retains only in-frame clones and omits some. Of 75,000 to 100,000 clones in the sample, about four fifths were seen once. Material: peripheral blood, obtained after recovery from COVID-19. The receptors were gathered from a human donor who had recovered from COVID-19. Each CDR3 is given with its conserved first and last residue. The D gene is left open where the match is weak. Clone size is given for some rows only: seen once, a few or many times, or a class if the clone is expanded.

d_gene	abundance	v_gene	j_gene	CDR3nt	CDR3aa
TRBD1	NA	TRBV5-4	TRBJ1-2	TGTGCCAGCAGCTGGGTGGGACAGGGGGCGGAAGGCTACACCTTC	CASSWVGQGAEGYTF
TRBD2	NA	TRBV6-1	TRBJ2-3	TGTGCCAGCAGTGACAGCGGGAGGGGGGCAGATACGCAGTATTTT	CASSDSGRGADTQYF
NA	NA	TRBV27	TRBJ2-7	TGTGCCAGCAGTTTAGGCAGGGTGGGCGACGAGCAGTACTTC	CASSLGRVGDEQYF
NA	NA	TRBV4-3	TRBJ2-1	TGCGCCAGCAGCCAAGAAGCTCAGGGGTCCTACAATGAGCAGTTCTTC	CASSQEAQGSYNEQFF
NA	NA	TRBV28	TRBJ2-5	TGTGCCAGCAGTTTAGGGGGCGGGGCCGCCAAGACCCAGTACTTC	CASSLGGGAAKTQYF
NA	once	TRBV28	TRBJ2-1	TGTGCCAGCAGTTCCCCCTTAAGCTTGGCCAACAATGAGCAGTTCTTC	CASSSPLSLANNEQFF
TRBD1	once	TRBV29-1	TRBJ2-4	TGCAGCGCCGGTGGTTTTATGGACGGACGCGACAGGGGGCGGACATCCAAAAACATTCAGTACTTC	CSAGGFMDGRDRGRTSKNIQYF
TRBD1	NA	TRBV24-1	TRBJ2-7	TGTGCCACCAGTGATTCTGCGCCCGGGACAGGGGGCTACGAGCAGTACTTC	CATSDSAPGTGGYEQYF
NA	NA	TRBV28	TRBJ1-1	TGTGCCAGCAGTTTCAGGGTGAACACTGAAGCTTTCTTT	CASSFRVNTEAFF
TRBD1	NA	TRBV5-6	TRBJ2-1	TGTGCCAGCAGCCGCGACAGGGTGGGGCATGAGCAGTTCTTC	CASSRDRVGHEQFF
NA	NA	TRBV6-5	TRBJ1-5	TGTGCCACTACTACCACGGACGTAGGAAATCAGCCCCAGCATTTT	CATTTTDVGNQPQHF
TRBD1	NA	TRBV29-1	TRBJ2-5	TGCAGCGTTGAAGGTCCGACAGGGAGTCAAGAGACCCAGTACTTC	CSVEGPTGSQETQYF
NA	once	TRBV5-1	TRBJ2-3	TGCGCCAGCAGCTTGGACAGGGCAGATACGCAGTATTTT	CASSLDRADTQYF
TRBD1	NA	TRBV2	TRBJ1-1	TGTGCCAGCAGCGAACAGGGGATGGATGCTTTCTTT	CASSEQGMDAFF
TRBD1	NA	TRBV3-1/TRBV3-2	TRBJ2-7	TGTGCCAGCAGCCAGGGACAGATTCTCTCCTACGAGCAGTACTTC	CASSQGQILSYEQYF
NA	once	TRBV29-1	TRBJ1-4	TGCAGCGTGACCATGAGATCGATCGAAAAACTGTTTTTT	CSVTMRSIEKLFF
TRBD2	NA	TRBV7-8	TRBJ2-1	TGTGCCAGCAGCTCTCTTAGCGGGAGTTTCGGTGAGCAGTTCTTC	CASSSLSGSFGEQFF
TRBD1	NA	TRBV27	TRBJ2-3	TGTGCCAGCAGATATTCCGGGACAGCCACAGATACGCAGTATTTT	CASRYSGTATDTQYF
NA	NA	TRBV28	TRBJ2-1	TGTGCCAGCAGGTCCAATGAGCAGTTCTTC	CASRSNEQFF
TRBD1	NA	TRBV10-3	TRBJ1-1	TGTGCCATCAGAGCTCAGGGGGCCACTGAAGCTTTCTTT	CAIRAQGATEAFF
NA	few	TRBV28	TRBJ2-1	TGTGCCAGCAGTTTAGCGGGTGACTACAATGAGCAGTTCTTC	CASSLAGDYNEQFF
NA	NA	TRBV10-3	TRBJ2-5	TGTGCCACGACTCCGGACCCCTTCGAGACCCAGTACTTC	CATTPDPFETQYF
TRBD2	few	TRBV6-5	TRBJ2-2	TGTGCCAGCAGCCTAGGGGAGGGGATCGGGGAGCTGTTTTTT	CASSLGEGIGELFF
NA	NA	TRBV29-1	TRBJ2-3	TGCAGCGTTGAGGGCGGTCTTTCTACGCAGTATTTT	CSVEGGLSTQYF
TRBD2	few	TRBV27	TRBJ2-1	TGTGCCAGCAGCATCCCGGGAGGGTTTATTCATGAGCAGTTCTTC	CASSIPGGFIHEQFF
NA	NA	TRBV4-2	TRBJ2-7	TGTGCCAGCAGCCAAACGCGGACCGGGCCTAAAACCTACGAGCAGTACTTC	CASSQTRTGPKTYEQYF
NA	NA	TRBV19	TRBJ1-1	TGTGCCAGTAGTATGCGGGTTGGCAGAGCGACGAACACTGAAGCTTTCTTT	CASSMRVGRATNTEAFF
NA	NA	TRBV28	TRBJ1-2	TGTGCCAGCAGTTCTGCGGGGGCTGGGAACTATGGCTACACCTTC	CASSSAGAGNYGYTF
NA	NA	TRBV28	TRBJ1-4	TGTGCAGCAAAGGGTTCTGGTGAAAAACTGTTTTTT	CAAKGSGEKLFF
NA	NA	TRBV25-1	TRBJ1-3	TGTGCCAGCAGTGAGACCAGGGGAAAGGCTGGAAACACCATATATTTT	CASSETRGKAGNTIYF
TRBD2	NA	TRBV20-1	TRBJ2-1	TGCAGTGCTAGTCCTAATAGCGGGAGCTTCTTGGGTGAGCAGTTCTTC	CSASPNSGSFLGEQFF
TRBD1	NA	TRBV7-2	TRBJ1-6	TGTGCCAGCAGCTTAGAACAGGGGGTTCACTCACCCCTCCACTTT	CASSLEQGVHSPLHF
NA	few	TRBV6-6	TRBJ1-6	TGTGCCAGCAGTCCGAGACAGGATCCGAGCTCCTATAATTCACCCCTCCACTTT	CASSPRQDPSSYNSPLHF
TRBD2	NA	TRBV7-2	TRBJ2-7	TGTGCCAGCAGCTTAGGTGTAGCAGCGGGAGGCTACGAGCAGTACTTC	CASSLGVAAGGYEQYF
NA	NA	TRBV10-1	TRBJ1-3	TGCGCCAGCAGTGAGTCACCCGCGGGGGTAGCTGGAAACACCATATATTTT	CASSESPAGVAGNTIYF
NA	once	TRBV28	TRBJ2-5	TGTGCCAGCACCCGAACACCGGGAGTGAAGGAGACCCAGTACTTC	CASTRTPGVKETQYF
NA	NA	TRBV11-3	TRBJ1-1	TGTGCCAGCAGCACTACAGGGTTAACTGAAGCTTTCTTT	CASSTTGLTEAFF
TRBD1	NA	TRBV12-5	TRBJ2-1	TGTGCTAGTGGTTTGGCCTTTCTCGGGACACAGGGGGAGGATGAGCAGTTCTTC	CASGLAFLGTQGEDEQFF
NA	once	TRBV5-1	TRBJ2-1	TGCGCCAGCAGCGAAGCCCTACTAGACCTTATGCAGTTCTTC	CASSEALLDLMQFF
NA	once	TRBV5-1	TRBJ2-1	TGCGCCAGCAGCTTGGTTCGACAGGTCGAGCAGTTCTTC	CASSLVRQVEQFF
NA	NA	TRBV6-5	TRBJ2-5	TGTGCCAGCGGACCGCGGACTGTGCGAGAGACCCAGTACTTC	CASGPRTVRETQYF
TRBD2	NA	TRBV19	TRBJ2-3	TGTGCCAGTGGACTAGCGGGAGTAATCGGGCAGTATTTT	CASGLAGVIGQYF
TRBD1	NA	TRBV14	TRBJ1-4	TGTGCCAGCAGCCGATCCGGGACAGGGGAAATAGAAAAACTGTTTTTT	CASSRSGTGEIEKLFF
TRBD1	NA	TRBV4-3	TRBJ1-6	TGCGCCAGCAGCCAAGGACAGGGGATCGGTAATTCACCCCTCCACTTT	CASSQGQGIGNSPLHF
TRBD1	NA	TRBV5-6	TRBJ1-4	TGTGCCAGCAGCATAGGGGACAGACTTCCAGAAAAACTGTTTTTT	CASSIGDRLPEKLFF
NA	NA	TRBV10-3	TRBJ2-2	TGTGCCATCAGTGATCTTGAGCGGGCGGCCGGGGAGCTGTTTTTT	CAISDLERAAGELFF
TRBD1	NA	TRBV7-9	TRBJ2-7	TGTGCCAGCACCTCGTGGACAGGGCACGGCGAGCAGTACTTC	CASTSWTGHGEQYF
NA	NA	TRBV19	TRBJ2-7	TGTGCCAGTAGTATATTCCGGGGCTCTTCGGTTCCTTCCTACGAGCAGTACTTC	CASSIFRGSSVPSYEQYF